This T cell receptor (beta chain) was identified during a study of blood T cell repertoires in COVID-19. Repertoires were generated with immunoSEQ multiplex PCR, while TCRdb's copy carries only in-frame clones and drops some. The sample gives around 300,000 clones, around 87% of which show up once; over 4% is in the top ten. Participant-given clinical history determined each cohort assignment. The clonotype comes from a woman under 40 who had recovered from COVID-19. Sequencing used PBMCs or T cells enriched from blood (not recorded which).

The CDR3, as DNA: TGCGCCAGCAGCTCCGAACAGGGGAGGCGAGAAAAACTGTTTTTT. Its protein is CASSSEQGRREKLFF. The J gene is TRBJ1-4, the V gene TRBV5-1; 7 bases line up with TRBD1. CDR1 SGHRS and CDR2 YFSETQ come from the germline V gene. V lost 3 bases, J lost 8 bases, and 10 bases stayed unmatched. The CDR3 totals 15 residues.